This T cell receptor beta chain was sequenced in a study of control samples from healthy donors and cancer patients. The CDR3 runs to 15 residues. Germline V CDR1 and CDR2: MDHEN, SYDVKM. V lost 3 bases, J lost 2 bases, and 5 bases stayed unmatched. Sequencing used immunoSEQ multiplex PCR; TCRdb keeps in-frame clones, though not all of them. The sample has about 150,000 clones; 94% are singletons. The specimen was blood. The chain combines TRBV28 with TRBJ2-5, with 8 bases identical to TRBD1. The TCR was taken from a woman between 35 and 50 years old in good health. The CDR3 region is CASSLSGTGQETQYF. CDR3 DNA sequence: TGTGCCAGCAGTTTGTCCGGGACAGGACAAGAGACCCAGTACTTC.